This TCR beta chain was observed in a study of PD-1 blockade in classical Hodgkin lymphoma. This CDR3 region has 15 residues. V dropped 2 bases and J dropped 2; count of bases not matched to a gene: 0. The V gene's germline CDR1 is MDHEN and CDR2 SYDVKM. As regards this clone: No antigen is known for it.

The time point was: cycle 4 day 1 (C4D1), after 5 to 7 weeks of nivolumab. Relapse after autologous stem cell transplantation occurred in every patient, and brentuximab vedotin exposure varied. Negative selection with magnets was how CD8+ T cells were isolated from the thawed PBMCs. The data were produced by immunoSEQ multiplex PCR, yet TCRdb's version contains in-frame clones alone and is incomplete. Altogether some 10,000 clones are present, about 85% being singletons, with the ten largest covering 36%. Findings and caveats of the study: The authors have not defined what causes the repertoire differences, possibly disease activity or prior therapy. Patients who initiated nivolumab within 1 year of ASCT were excluded. Complete responders started with a diversity level that resembled newly diagnosed patients at baseline. Unlike CD8+ TCR diversity, which did not rise significantly by C4D1, CD4+ TCR diversity did.

This specimen was CD8+ T cells from blood, taken before the fourth cycle of nivolumab. The clonotype was recovered from a human donor with classical Hodgkin lymphoma. The donor label of this sample is uncertain. The J gene is TRBJ1-3, the V gene TRBV28, with 10 nucleotides matching TRBD1. The CDR3 nucleotides are TGTGCCAGCAGTTTAGGGACAGGGGCTGGAAACACCATATATTTT. This codes for CASSLGTGAGNTIYF.